Each of the 31 T cell receptor beta chains below was sequenced from the same sample in a study of OX40 agonist ivuxolimab in advanced cancers. Assay used: immunoSEQ multiplex PCR; TCRdb lists only in-frame clones, some missing. The top ten hold 12% to 15% of the sample, which has 15,000 to 20,000 clones, 84% seen once. This material consisted of CD4+ or CD8+ T cells sorted from blood, taken in a trial of the OX40 agonist ivuxolimab. The receptors derive from an adult with an advanced solid tumor such as melanoma, head and neck, liver or kidney cancer.

In this sample, this clone turned up a few times. The chain uses TRBV9 and TRBJ2-3; the D gene could be TRBD1 or TRBD2 (6 bases each). Germline V CDR1 and CDR2: SGDLS, YYNGEE. The CDR3 is made up of 13 amino acids. Trimming shortened V by 5 bases and J by 6 bases, and 13 bases separated the two germline ends. The CDR3 coding sequence is TGTGCCAGCAGACCCTGGGGGGCGGATACGCAGTATTTT. Translating it yields CASRPWGADTQYF.

This chain joins TRBV6-1 and TRBJ1-1, with 8 bases aligning to TRBD1. The CDR3 has 13 amino acids. Germline CDR1 is MNHNS and CDR2 is SASEGT. V lost 6 bases to trimming and J lost 2 bases; unmatched junction nucleotides: 2. In DNA form, the CDR3 reads TGTGCCAGCAGGGGGACAGGAAACACTGAAGCTTTCTTT. Amino acids: CASRGTGNTEAFF.

The V gene is TRBV7-9, the J gene TRBJ2-7; 10 nucleotides align to TRBD2. From germline, CDR1 is SEHNR and CDR2 FQNEAQ (reference sequence). The CDR3 has 16 residues. The V segment lost 2 bases and the J segment 2 bases; nucleotides outside the gene matches: 6. The CDR3 DNA follows: TGTGCCAGCAGCTTACTTAGCGGGGGGCTTCCCTACGAGCAGTACTTC. Its protein product is CASSLLSGGLPYEQYF.

This clone was detected once. V and J are TRBV28 and TRBJ1-2, with D possibly being TRBD1 (5 bases). CDR3 length equals 12 residues. V was clipped by 8 bases and J by 8 bases, with 15 bases between them. The germline V gene has CDR1 MDHEN and CDR2 SYDVKM. The CDR3 DNA is TGTGCCAGCCGTAGACGGGGCAGAGGCTACACCTTC. It is translated as CASRRRGRGYTF.

The chain carries TRBV9 and TRBJ2-1, with D possibly matching TRBD2 (5 bases). Germline V gives CDR1 SGDLS, CDR2 YYNGEE. V lost 1 base to trimming and J lost 3 bases, with 8 bases between them. This CDR3 has 14 residues. The chain's CDR3 is CASSVFGSYNEQFF. As DNA, the CDR3 is TGTGCCAGCAGCGTATTTGGGAGCTACAATGAGCAGTTCTTC.

The gene calls are TRBV5-1 and TRBJ1-6; TRBD1 matches at 11 bases. The junction had 2 bases not matched to a gene; V was cut back by 2 bases and J by 7 bases. CDR1 is SGHRS and CDR2 is YFSETQ in the germline V gene. This CDR3 region has 15 residues. The CDR3: CASSFRTGGNSPLHF. The DNA for the CDR3 is TGCGCCAGCAGCTTCAGGACAGGGGGCAATTCACCCCTCCACTTT.

The CDR3 is CASSLTVARSTDTQYF. As DNA, the CDR3 is TGTGCCAGCAGCCTAACCGTCGCGCGGAGCACAGATACGCAGTATTTT. The V gene is TRBV9, the J gene TRBJ2-3; no firm D call. Germline loops: CDR1 SGDLS, CDR2 YYNGEE. The V gene lost 4 bases and the J gene lost 0 bases, with 15 bases spanning the gap. The CDR3 is 16 residues long.

The V gene is TRBV6-4, the J gene TRBJ1-2; 9 nucleotides line up with TRBD1. CDR1 is MRHNA, CDR2 SNTAGT, per germline. This CDR3 is built from 14 residues. The V and J ends lost 10 bases and 6 bases, in that order; junction bases with no gene match: 12. CDR3 sequence: CATTYPGTGNGYTF. DNA for the CDR3: TGTGCCACCACATATCCCGGGACAGGGAATGGCTACACCTTC.

The V call is TRBV28, the J call TRBJ2-7; 7 bases match TRBD1. V shed 8 bases and J 1 base; nucleotides not matched to a gene: 2. The germline gives CDR1 MDHEN, CDR2 SYDVKM. The CDR3 is 12 amino acids. CDR3: CASQGVSYEQYF. CDR3 nucleotide sequence: TGTGCCAGCCAGGGGGTTTCCTACGAGCAGTACTTC.

The rearrangement links TRBV7-9 to TRBJ2-5; D call uncertain. Trimming removed 5 bases from V and 9 bases from J, with 22 bases in between. Germline CDR1 SEHNR, CDR2 FQNEAQ (reference sequence). This CDR3 has 15 residues. The CDR3, as DNA: TGTGCCAGCAGCCTCGTTGGGTTGGCCCGTGCGGCCCAGTACTTC. Its protein product is CASSLVGLARAAQYF.

CDR3 loop: CASSFQGGDEQFF. Written as DNA, the CDR3 is TGCGCCAGCAGCTTTCAGGGAGGCGATGAGCAGTTCTTC. The chain links TRBV5-1 to TRBJ2-1; tentatively, D is TRBD2 (6 bases). Germline CDR1 SGHRS, CDR2 YFSETQ. The CDR3 extends over 13 amino acids. V lost 2 bases and J lost 8, with 11 bases in between.

The V and J genes are TRBV11-3 and TRBJ2-7; D remains ambiguous. There are 16 residues in the CDR3. Deletions cut 0 bases from V and 1 base from J, with 13 bases between. CDR1 and CDR2 from the germline V gene are SGHNT and YENEEA. As DNA, the CDR3 is TGTGCCAGCAGCTTAGATCAGACTGACGGATCCTACGAGCAGTACTTC. It is translated as CASSLDQTDGSYEQYF.

This chain links TRBV5-6 with TRBJ2-3; D possibly matches TRBD1 or TRBD2 (5 bases each). The CDR3 runs 11 residues. V shed 3 bases and J shed 10 bases, with 9 bases lying between them. Germline CDR1 SGHDT, CDR2 YYEEEE. The CDR3 bases are TGTGCCAGCAGCTCCGGGGCGTCGCAGTATTTT. Its protein is CASSSGASQYF.

The table lists this clone with a count of one. The chain has TRBV5-4 and TRBJ2-3, with D tentatively TRBD2 (5 bases). V lost 3 bases to trimming and J lost 3 bases, with 11 bases between them. CDR3 length: 14 amino acids. Germline V lookup: CDR1 SGHNT, CDR2 YYREEE (reference sequence). The CDR3 DNA reads as TGTGCCAGCAGCTCGGACCCGGGGACAGATACGCAGTATTTT. This gives the protein CASSSDPGTDTQYF. Together with reference TRBV5-4 and TRBJ2-3, the CDR3 gives the full variable domain: ETGVTQSPTHLIKTRGQQVTLRCSSQSGHNTVSWYQQALGQGPQFIFQYYREEENGRGNFPPRFSGLQFPNYSSELNVNALELDDSALYLCASSSDPGTDTQYFGPGTRLTVL.

This clone was seen only once. The chain links TRBV9 to TRBJ1-5; D may be TRBD1 (5 bases). The CDR3 loop spans 14 amino acids. V lost 0 bases to trimming and J lost 7 bases, with 11 bases between them. Germline V CDR1 and CDR2: SGDLS, YYNGEE. This CDR3 reads CASSVGRGDQPQHF. The CDR3 DNA reads as TGTGCCAGCAGCGTAGGACGGGGGGACCAGCCCCAGCATTTT.

The J gene is TRBJ2-2, the V gene TRBV6-4; D is ambiguous. The CDR3 runs 13 residues. CDR1 is MRHNA and CDR2 is SNTAGT in the germline V gene. With 5 bases removed from V and 3 bases from J, the gap between germline ends came to 7 bases. CDR3 sequence (DNA): TGTGCCAGCAGTAATAGCTACACCGGGGAGCTGTTTTTT. This codes for CASSNSYTGELFF.

The chain joins TRBV6-5 to TRBJ1-2; tentatively, D is TRBD1 (6 bases). V lost 0 bases, J lost 8 bases, and 10 bases lay in between. The CDR3 spans 13 residues. Germline V lookup: CDR1 MNHEY, CDR2 SVGAGI. The CDR3 nucleotides are TGTGCCAGCAGTTACTCGGAGGGGGGCGGCTACACCTTC. Its translation is CASSYSEGGGYTF.

The CDR3 region is CACNQGGNQPQHF. The CDR3 coding sequence is TGTGCCTGCAACCAGGGGGGCAATCAGCCCCAGCATTTT. V gene TRBV30 combines with J gene TRBJ1-5; 7 bases map to TRBD1. With 6 bases clipped from V and 2 bases from J, the junction kept 4 bases outside the gene matches. This CDR3 comprises 13 residues. Germline CDR1 reads GTSNPN; CDR2 reads SVGIG (reference sequence).

The J gene is TRBJ2-6, the V gene TRBV6-5, with D uncertain. Trimming cost V 2 bases and J 2 bases, with 4 bases left between them. The CDR3 extends over 14 amino acids. Germline V CDR1 and CDR2: MNHEY, SVGAGI. The CDR3 loop is CASSYGAGANVLTF. CDR3 nucleotide sequence: TGTGCCAGCAGTTACGGCGCTGGGGCCAACGTCCTGACTTTC.

This chain links TRBV7-9 with TRBJ1-5; D is unclear. CDR1 SEHNR and CDR2 FQNEAQ come from the germline V gene (reference sequence). The CDR3 runs to 14 residues. Trimming removed 5 bases at V and 1 base at J, with 9 bases between. The CDR3, as DNA: TGTGCCAGCAGCGCCGACGGGAGCAATCAGCCCCAGCATTTT. It codes for CASSADGSNQPQHF.

CDR3 amino acids: CASSEGGSYGYTF. CDR3 coding DNA: TGTGCCAGCAGTGAGGGGGGGAGTTATGGCTACACCTTC. The chain combines TRBV2 with TRBJ1-2, with D possibly TRBD1 on 5 matching bases. CDR3 length equals 13 residues. The V end lost 3 bases, the J end lost 5 bases, and 10 bases lay between the germline ends. The germline V gene has CDR1 SNHLY and CDR2 FYNNEI.

The genes are TRBV11-2 and TRBJ2-1; 8 bases align to TRBD2. This CDR3 region has 14 residues. Per the germline V gene, CDR1 is SGHAT and CDR2 is FQNNGV. With V trimmed by 8 bases and J by 5 bases, 8 bases remained unmatched. The CDR3 DNA is TGTGCCAGCCGCTCAGCGGGGGCGGACAATGAGCAGTTCTTC. Its protein product is CASRSAGADNEQFF.

The V and J genes are TRBV11-3 and TRBJ2-7; a possible D gene is TRBD2 (5 bases). Germline-derived CDR1 and CDR2 are SGHNT and YENEEA. The germline V and J ends were trimmed by 1 base and 6 bases, with 10 bases remaining between them. The CDR3 extends over 13 amino acids. CDR3 in DNA: TGTGCCAGCAGCTTAGGACGGAGCGGCGAGCAGTACTTC. This encodes CASSLGRSGEQYF.

The gene calls are TRBV15 and TRBJ2-2; D might be TRBD1 (8 bases). Germline V gene data show CDR1 as LNHNV and CDR2 as YYDKDF (reference sequence). There are 15 residues in the CDR3. Trimming removed 0 bases from V and 9 bases from J, with 14 bases in between. The CDR3 bases are TGTGCCACCAGCAGAGATTACAGGGGGGGACGGGAGCTGTTTTTT. Translation: CATSRDYRGGRELFF.

The rearrangement joins TRBV9 to TRBJ2-2, with 8 bases that match TRBD1. Germline V gene data show CDR1 as SGDLS and CDR2 as YYNGEE. The CDR3 length is 15 residues. V shed 3 bases and J 2 bases; nucleotides not matched to a gene: 3. CDR3 sequence: CASSGTGPNTGELFF. For the CDR3, the DNA is TGTGCCAGCAGCGGGACAGGGCCTAACACCGGGGAGCTGTTTTTT.

The gene calls are TRBV6-5 and TRBJ2-2, with D possibly TRBD1 on 5 matching bases. This CDR3 comprises 15 residues. V shed 5 bases and J shed 1 base, with 11 bases lying between them. CDR1 and CDR2 (germline): MNHEY, SVGAGI. In DNA form, the CDR3 reads TGTGCCAGCAGTAGGGCAGGGTTGAACACCGGGGAGCTGTTTTTT. Translating gives CASSRAGLNTGELFF.

The V call is TRBV7-9, the J call TRBJ2-3; D unclear. Germline V gene data show CDR1 as SEHNR and CDR2 as FQNEAQ (reference sequence). Trimming took off 0 bases at V and 5 bases at J, with 9 bases between the two ends. The CDR3 runs 14 residues. CDR3 region: CASSLASIGDTQYF. CDR3 nucleotide sequence: TGTGCCAGCAGCTTAGCTTCAATTGGAGATACGCAGTATTTT.

This sequence joins TRBV7-8 and TRBJ2-7; 10 nucleotides line up with TRBD2. This CDR3 spans 15 amino acids. Trimming at V came to 1 base and at J to 3 bases, leaving 3 bases not matched to a gene. The V gene's germline CDR1 is SGHVS and CDR2 FQNEAQ. CDR3 sequence: CASSLGTSGSYEQYF. The CDR3 bases are TGTGCCAGCAGCTTAGGGACTAGCGGAAGCTACGAGCAGTACTTC.

V usage is TRBV21-1 and J usage is TRBJ2-3; the D call TRBD2 from the table was never checked on the DNA. TRBV21-1 has pseudogene status. CDR3 length: 14 amino acids. CDR3: CASSISGRADTQYF. CDR3 in DNA: TGTGCCAGCAGCATAAGCGGGAGGGCAGATACGCAGTATTTT.

The genes are TRBV30 and TRBJ2-5; D is uncertain. The germline V gene encodes CDR1 GTSNPN and CDR2 SVGIG (reference sequence). V was pared by 0 bases and J by 5 bases, with 7 bases between. The CDR3 is 12 residues long. The DNA of the CDR3 is TGTGCCTGGAGTGTACTGGGGGAGACCCAGTACTTC. Translating it yields CAWSVLGETQYF.

The chain has TRBV5-5 and TRBJ2-3, with 8 bases that match TRBD2. V gave up 2 bases and J gave up 5 bases; unmatched junction bases: 13. The germline V gene has CDR1 SGHKS and CDR2 YYEKEE (reference sequence). This CDR3 has 17 amino acids. Here the CDR3 reads CASSLGGGPQPRDTQYF. CDR3 bases: TGTGCCAGCAGCTTAGGCGGGGGGCCGCAGCCCCGAGATACGCAGTATTTT.